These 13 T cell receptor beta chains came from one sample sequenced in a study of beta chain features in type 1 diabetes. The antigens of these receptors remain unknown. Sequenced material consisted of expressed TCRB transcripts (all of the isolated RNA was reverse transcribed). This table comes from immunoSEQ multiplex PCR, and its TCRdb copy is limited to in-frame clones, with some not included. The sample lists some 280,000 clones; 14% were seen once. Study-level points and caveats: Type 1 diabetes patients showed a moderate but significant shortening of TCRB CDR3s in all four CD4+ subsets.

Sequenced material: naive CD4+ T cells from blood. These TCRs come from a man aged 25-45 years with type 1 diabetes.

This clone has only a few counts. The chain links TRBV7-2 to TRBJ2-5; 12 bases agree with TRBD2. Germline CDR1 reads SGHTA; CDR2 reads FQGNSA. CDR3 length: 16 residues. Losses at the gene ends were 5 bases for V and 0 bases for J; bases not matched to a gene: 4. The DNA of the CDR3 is TGTGCCAGCAGCCTTACTAGCGGGAGGTACCAAGAGACCCAGTACTTC. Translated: CASSLTSGRYQETQYF. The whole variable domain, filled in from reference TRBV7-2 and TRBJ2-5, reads GAGVSQSPSNKVTEKGKDVELRCDPISGHTALYWYRQSLGQGLEFLIYFQGNSAPDKSGLPSDRFSAERTGGSVSTLTIQRTQQEDSAVYLCASSLTSGRYQETQYFGPGTRLLVL.

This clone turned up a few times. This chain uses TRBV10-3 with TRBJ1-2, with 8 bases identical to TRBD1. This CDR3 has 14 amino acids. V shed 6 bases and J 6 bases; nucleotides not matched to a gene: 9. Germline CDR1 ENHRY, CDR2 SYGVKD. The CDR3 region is CAISRQQGDHGYTF. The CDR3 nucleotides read TGTGCCATCAGCAGACAACAGGGGGACCATGGCTACACCTTC.

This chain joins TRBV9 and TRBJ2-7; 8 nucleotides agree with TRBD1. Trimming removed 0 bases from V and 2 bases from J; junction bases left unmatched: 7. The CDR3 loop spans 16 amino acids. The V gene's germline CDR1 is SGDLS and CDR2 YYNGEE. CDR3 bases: TGTGCCAGCAGCGTAGACTCGGGACAGGCGCCCTACGAGCAGTACTTC. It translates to CASSVDSGQAPYEQYF.

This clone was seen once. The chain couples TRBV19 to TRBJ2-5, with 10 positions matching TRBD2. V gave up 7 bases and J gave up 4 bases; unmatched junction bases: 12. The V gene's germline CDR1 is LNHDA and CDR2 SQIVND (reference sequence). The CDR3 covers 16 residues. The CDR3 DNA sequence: TGTGCCAGTAACGCGTACCCTAGCGGGAGAGGAGAGACCCAGTACTTC. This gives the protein CASNAYPSGRGETQYF. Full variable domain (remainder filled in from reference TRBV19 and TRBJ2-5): DGGITQSPKYLFRKEGQNVTLSCEQNLNHDAMYWYRQDPGQGLRLIYYSQIVNDFQKGDIAEGYSVSREKKESFPLTVTSAQKNPTAFYLCASNAYPSGRGETQYFGPGTRLLVL.

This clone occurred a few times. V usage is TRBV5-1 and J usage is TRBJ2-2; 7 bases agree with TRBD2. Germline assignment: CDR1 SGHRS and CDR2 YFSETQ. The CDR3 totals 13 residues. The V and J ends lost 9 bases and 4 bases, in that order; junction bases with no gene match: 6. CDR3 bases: TGCGCCACCCACGGGGGGATCACCGGGGAGCTGTTTTTT. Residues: CATHGGITGELFF.

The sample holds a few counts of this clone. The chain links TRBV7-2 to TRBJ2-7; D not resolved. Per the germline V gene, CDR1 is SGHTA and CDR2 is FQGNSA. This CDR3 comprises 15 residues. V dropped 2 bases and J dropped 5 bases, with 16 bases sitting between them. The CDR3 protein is CASSLNGGRPHEQYF. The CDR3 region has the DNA TGTGCCAGCAGCTTAAACGGCGGTAGGCCACACGAGCAGTACTTC.

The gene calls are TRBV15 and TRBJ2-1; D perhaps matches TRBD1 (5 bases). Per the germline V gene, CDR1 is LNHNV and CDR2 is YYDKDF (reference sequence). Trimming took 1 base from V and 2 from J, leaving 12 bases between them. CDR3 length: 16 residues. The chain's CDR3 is CATSRAPTDTYNEQFF. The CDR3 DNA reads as TGTGCCACCAGCAGAGCTCCGACAGATACCTACAATGAGCAGTTCTTC. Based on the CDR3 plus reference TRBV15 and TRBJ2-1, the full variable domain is DAMVIQNPRYQVTQFGKPVTLSCSQTLNHNVMYWYQQKSSQAPKLLFHYYDKDFNNEADTPDNFQSRRPNTSFCFLDIRSPGLGDTAMYLCATSRAPTDTYNEQFFGPGTRLTVL.

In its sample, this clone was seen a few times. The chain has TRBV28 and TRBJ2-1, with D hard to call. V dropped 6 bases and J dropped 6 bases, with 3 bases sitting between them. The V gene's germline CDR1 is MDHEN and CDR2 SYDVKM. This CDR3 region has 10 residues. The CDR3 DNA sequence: TGTGCCAGCAGGAGCAATGAGCAGTTCTTC. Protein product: CASRSNEQFF. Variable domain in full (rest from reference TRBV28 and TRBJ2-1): DVKVTQSSRYLVKRTGEKVFLECVQDMDHENMFWYRQDPGLGLRLIYFSYDVKMKEKGDIPEGYSVSREKKERFSLILESASTNQTSMYLCASRSNEQFFGPGTRLTVL.

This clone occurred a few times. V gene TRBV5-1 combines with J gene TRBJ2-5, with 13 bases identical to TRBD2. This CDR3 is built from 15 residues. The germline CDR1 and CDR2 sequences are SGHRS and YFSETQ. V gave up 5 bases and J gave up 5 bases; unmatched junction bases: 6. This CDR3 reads CASSRGTSGTETQYF. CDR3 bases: TGCGCCAGCAGTCGAGGGACTAGCGGGACTGAGACCCAGTACTTC.

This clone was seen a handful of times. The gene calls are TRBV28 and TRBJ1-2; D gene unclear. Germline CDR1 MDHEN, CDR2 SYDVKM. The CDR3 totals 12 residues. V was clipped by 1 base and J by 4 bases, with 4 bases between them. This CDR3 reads CASSLSGYGYTF. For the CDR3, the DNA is TGTGCCAGCAGTTTATCAGGCTATGGCTACACCTTC.

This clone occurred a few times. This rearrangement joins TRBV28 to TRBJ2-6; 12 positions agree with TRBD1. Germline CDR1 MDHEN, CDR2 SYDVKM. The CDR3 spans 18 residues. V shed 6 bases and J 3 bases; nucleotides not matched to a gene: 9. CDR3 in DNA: TGTGCCAGCAGCCTGTCCGGGACAGGGGGCTTTGGGGCCAACGTCCTGACTTTC. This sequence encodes CASSLSGTGGFGANVLTF.

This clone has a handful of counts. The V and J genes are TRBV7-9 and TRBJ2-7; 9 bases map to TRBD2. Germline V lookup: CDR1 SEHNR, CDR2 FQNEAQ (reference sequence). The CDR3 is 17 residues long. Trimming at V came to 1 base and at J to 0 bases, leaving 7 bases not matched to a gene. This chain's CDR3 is CASSLVSSGRSSYEQYF. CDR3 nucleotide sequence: TGTGCCAGCAGCTTAGTGTCCAGCGGGAGGAGCTCCTACGAGCAGTACTTC. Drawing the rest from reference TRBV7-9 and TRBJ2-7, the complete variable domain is DTGVSQNPRHKITKRGQNVTFRCDPISEHNRLYWYRQTLGQGPEFLTYFQNEAQLEKSRLLSDRFSAERPKGSFSTLEIQRTEQGDSAMYLCASSLVSSGRSSYEQYFGPGTRLTVT.

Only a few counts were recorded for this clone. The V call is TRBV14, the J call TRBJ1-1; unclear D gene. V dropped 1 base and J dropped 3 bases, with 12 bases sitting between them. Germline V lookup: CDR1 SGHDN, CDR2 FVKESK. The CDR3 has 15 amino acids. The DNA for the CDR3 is TGTGCCAGCAGCCAAGGACGGTTGGAGCACACTGAAGCTTTCTTT. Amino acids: CASSQGRLEHTEAFF. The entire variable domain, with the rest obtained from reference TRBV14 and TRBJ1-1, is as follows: EAGVTQFPSHSVIEKGQTVTLRCDPISGHDNLYWYRRVMGKEIKFLLHFVKESKQDESGMPNNRFLAERTGGTYSTLKVQPAELEDSGVYFCASSQGRLEHTEAFFGQGTRLTVV.